The clone carrying this TCR beta chain has just a few counts. Its antigen is not identified. The sample is drawn from a study of T cells in Graves' hyperthyroidism and ophthalmopathy. Study summary: Initial diagnosis, before any treatment, was when peripheral blood was collected. Study-wide results and caveats: Most expanded thyroid clonotypes above 0.001 also appeared in blood.

PBMCs were obtained from about 10 ml fresh peripheral blood. The TCR beta CDR3 regions underwent amplification using RNA transcripts as the source. The primer set for the first-round RT-PCR of the TCR CDR3 was HTBI. TCRdb itself ran the multiplex PCR reads through MiXCR, one entry per CDR3 protein. The sample yields a few hundred thousand distinct CDR3 sequences, around 14% seen once. The V end lost 4 bases, the J end lost 0 bases, and 19 bases lay between the germline ends. This CDR3 region has 19 residues. CDR1 is MNHEY, CDR2 SVGEGT, per germline. The sequence was obtained from a woman in her 30s with Graves' hyperthyroidism that later progressed to Graves' ophthalmopathy. Sequencing used blood. The V and J genes are TRBV6-2 or TRBV6-3 and TRBJ2-6; D could derive from TRBD1 or TRBD2 (5 bases each). This CDR3 reads CASSLLGDRSSSGANVLTF. As DNA, the CDR3 is TGTGCCAGCAGTTTATTGGGGGACCGATCTAGCTCTGGGGCCAACGTCCTGACTTTC.